One sample yielded the 31 T cell receptor beta chains listed below, sequenced in a study of cytotoxic CD8 clonotypes in ibrutinib-treated CLL. TCRdb's copy holds only in-frame clones and misses some; the assay was immunoSEQ multiplex PCR. The repertoire holds approximately 32,000 clones, with approximately 69% as singletons. The material sequenced was PBMCs, taken before ibrutinib treatment. Receptors were obtained from a human donor with chronic lymphocytic leukemia.

The chain uses TRBV9 and TRBJ1-1; D gene uncertain. This CDR3 is 16 amino acids long. Deletions cut 0 bases from V and 0 bases from J, with 12 bases between. Germline V gene sequence: CDR1 SGDLS, CDR2 YYNGEE. The CDR3 bases are TGTGCCAGCAGCGTAGGGGAAGGCAGCATGAACACTGAAGCTTTCTTT. It specifies CASSVGEGSMNTEAFF.

This clone was seen once. The J gene is TRBJ2-7, the V gene TRBV30, with D possibly being TRBD2 (5 bases). Between the trimmed V and J ends, which lost 3 bases and 7 bases, there was a span of 16 bases. This CDR3 region has 13 residues. Germline V gives CDR1 GTSNPN, CDR2 SVGIG (reference sequence). The CDR3: CAWSVDWTGEQYF. The CDR3 bases are TGTGCCTGGAGCGTAGATTGGACGGGGGAGCAGTACTTC. The variable domain in full, completed from reference TRBV30 and TRBJ2-7, reads SQTIHQWPATLVQPVGSPLSLECTVEGTSNPNLYWYRQAAGRGLQLLFYSVGIGQISSEVPQNLSASRPQDRQFILSSKKLLLSDSGFYLCAWSVDWTGEQYFGPGTRLTVT.

The chain employs TRBV9 and TRBJ1-1, with TRBD1 as a possible D gene (5 bases). The V end lost 3 bases, the J end lost 7 bases, and 13 bases lay between the germline ends. CDR1 SGDLS and CDR2 YYNGEE come from the germline V gene. The CDR3 has 13 residues. The CDR3 sequence is CASSALSGGEAFF. Here the CDR3 DNA reads TGTGCCAGCAGCGCCCTTTCCGGGGGTGAAGCTTTCTTT.

This clone was detected only a few times. Other DNA sequences within the sample encode an identical CDR3. The chain is built from TRBV6-6 and TRBJ1-5; D is uncertain. V was cut by 2 bases and J by 5 bases, with 10 bases left in between. Germline lookup yields CDR1 MNHNY and CDR2 SVGAGI (reference sequence). CDR3 length: 14 residues. CDR3 sequence reads: CASSYTGSDQPQHF. The CDR3 nucleotides read TGTGCCAGCAGTTACACGGGGTCCGATCAGCCCCAGCATTTT.

In its sample, this clone was seen a few times. This rearrangement joins TRBV18 to TRBJ2-7, with TRBD2 identical over 7 bases. Germline lookup yields CDR1 KGHSH and CDR2 LQKENI. This CDR3 has 15 residues. J gave up 0 bases and V 2 bases, and 4 bases lay outside the gene matches. CDR3 region: CASSPEGEGSYEQYF. In DNA, the CDR3 is TGTGCCAGCTCACCAGAAGGGGAGGGCTCCTACGAGCAGTACTTC. Drawing the rest from reference TRBV18 and TRBJ2-7, the complete variable domain is NAGVMQNPRHLVRRRGQEARLRCSPMKGHSHVYWYRQLPEEGLKFMVYLQKENIIDESGMPKERFSAEFPKEGPSILRIQQVVRGDSAAYFCASSPEGEGSYEQYFGPGTRLTVT.

This clone was detected a few times. The chain has TRBV2 and TRBJ1-6; no definite D call. CDR1 SNHLY and CDR2 FYNNEI come from the germline V gene. CDR3 length: 13 residues. The V end lost 6 bases, the J end lost 6 bases, and 9 bases lay between the germline ends. CDR3 bases: TGTGCCAGCAGGGAGCTTGGTAATTCACCCCTCCACTTT. This codes for CASRELGNSPLHF.

The chain is built from TRBV4-1 and TRBJ1-6; no clear D gene. This CDR3 region has 14 residues. Per the germline V gene, CDR1 is MGHRA and CDR2 is YSYEKL. V lost 0 bases and J lost 7, with 7 bases in between. CDR3 sequence (DNA): TGCGCCAGCAGCCAAGAGGCGTGGAATTCACCCCTCCACTTT. As protein: CASSQEAWNSPLHF.

The chain has TRBV28 and TRBJ2-7; 8 bases fit TRBD1. The CDR3 extends over 15 amino acids. J lost 4 bases, V lost 6 bases, and 11 bases had no gene match. The V gene's germline CDR1 is MDHEN and CDR2 SYDVKM. CDR3 in amino acids: CASRHPDRGDYEQYF. Written as DNA, the CDR3 is TGTGCCAGCAGACACCCAGACAGGGGAGATTACGAGCAGTACTTC.

The V call is TRBV20-1, the J call TRBJ2-7; D perhaps matches TRBD1 (6 bases). Per the germline V gene, CDR1 is DFQATT and CDR2 is SNEGSKA (reference sequence). This CDR3 has 11 residues. Trimming stripped 5 bases from V and 7 bases from J, with 12 bases between. DNA for the CDR3: TGCAGTGCTCCCCTACAGGGAGAGCAGTACTTC. Translated, it gives CSAPLQGEQYF.

This sequence joins TRBV2 and TRBJ1-5; D remains unclear. V shed 4 bases and J shed 7 bases, with 17 bases lying between them. The CDR3 is 15 amino acids. CDR1 is SNHLY and CDR2 is FYNNEI in the germline V gene. CDR3 in DNA: TGTGCCAGCAGTGGAATGGCCCAGCCGGCCCAGCCCCAGCATTTT. Encoded protein: CASSGMAQPAQPQHF. Supplemented by reference TRBV2 and TRBJ1-5, the full variable domain reads EPEVTQTPSHQVTQMGQEVILRCVPISNHLYFYWYRQILGQKVEFLVSFYNNEISEKSEIFDDQFSVERPDGSNFTLKIRSTKLEDSAMYFCASSGMAQPAQPQHFGDGTRLSIL.

The chain has TRBV15 and TRBJ2-4, with D possibly TRBD2 on 7 matching bases. The germline CDR1 and CDR2 sequences are LNHNV and YYDKDF (reference sequence). There are 14 residues in the CDR3. Trimming stripped 5 bases from V and 5 bases from J, with 13 bases between. The CDR3: CATSRGAGENIQYF. As DNA, the CDR3 is TGTGCCACCAGCCGGGGGGCTGGGGAAAACATTCAGTACTTC.

The chain uses TRBV6-6 and TRBJ1-5; D is uncertain. With 3 bases removed from V and 7 bases from J, the gap between germline ends came to 10 bases. The CDR3 spans 13 residues. Germline V gives CDR1 MNHNY, CDR2 SVGAGI (reference sequence). The CDR3 sequence is CASSYRELQPQHF. For the CDR3, the DNA is TGTGCCAGCAGTTATAGGGAGTTACAGCCCCAGCATTTT.

This clone was seen more than once but under ten times. The chain recombines TRBV6-6 with TRBJ2-1; D unclear. V was clipped by 6 bases and J by 9 bases, with 15 bases between them. The CDR3 is 13 residues long. CDR1 MNHNY and CDR2 SVGAGI come from the germline V gene (reference sequence). The CDR3 DNA sequence: TGTGCCAGCAGCTTCGACCAAACGAGTGAGCAGTTCTTC. Protein: CASSFDQTSEQFF.

This clone was detected only a few times. This chain joins TRBV18 and TRBJ1-2, with D maybe TRBD1 (6 bases). Germline V gene sequence: CDR1 KGHSH, CDR2 LQKENI. With 4 bases removed from V and 6 bases from J, the gap between germline ends came to 12 bases. The CDR3 runs 13 residues. The CDR3 is CASSHRDTHGYTF. The CDR3, as DNA: TGTGCCAGCTCACACCGGGACACTCATGGCTACACCTTC.

The chain has TRBV29-1 and TRBJ2-1, with D possibly being TRBD1 (5 bases). The CDR3 is made up of 14 amino acids. Trimming stripped 6 bases from V and 0 bases from J, with 12 bases between. Germline loops: CDR1 SQVTM, CDR2 ANQGSEA. CDR3 nucleotides: TGCAGCGTAATGACAGATAGCTCCTACAATGAGCAGTTCTTC. Amino acids: CSVMTDSSYNEQFF.

This chain joins TRBV18 and TRBJ2-1, with D unresolved. The V end was cut by 2 bases, the J end by 5 bases, with 7 bases between. From germline, CDR1 is KGHSH and CDR2 LQKENI. The CDR3 loop spans 13 amino acids. This CDR3 is CASSPVPDNEQFF. In DNA, the CDR3 is TGTGCCAGCTCACCAGTCCCGGACAATGAGCAGTTCTTC.

CDR3 sequence (DNA): TGTGCCAGCAGCTTAACTTTAGGGTTCACCGGGGAGCTGTTTTTT. Its translation: CASSLTLGFTGELFF. The chain has TRBV7-3 and TRBJ2-2; D is ambiguous. V was cut by 0 bases and J by 4 bases, with 9 bases left in between. The CDR3 totals 15 residues. Per germline, CDR1 SGHTA and CDR2 FQGTGA. The entire variable domain, with the rest obtained from reference TRBV7-3 and TRBJ2-2, is as follows: GAGVSQTPSNKVTEKGKYVELRCDPISGHTALYWYRQSLGQGPEFLIYFQGTGAADDSGLPNDRFFAVRPEGSVSTLKIQRTERGDSAVYLCASSLTLGFTGELFFGEGSRLTVL.

The chain joins TRBV2 to TRBJ2-7; weak D call: TRBD2 (6 bases). The ends were cut back, 8 bases at V and 4 bases at J, with 6 bases in the middle. Looked up from germline, CDR1 is SNHLY and CDR2 is FYNNEI. The CDR3 runs to 10 residues. CDR3 DNA sequence: TGTGCCAGCGGGGGGTACGAGCAGTACTTC. It translates to CASGGYEQYF.

The CDR3 nucleotides are TGTGCCAGCAGCCCAACTAGCGGGAGCAGGGCAGATACGCAGTATTTT. This translates into CASSPTSGSRADTQYF. J is TRBJ2-3 and V is TRBV28; 11 nucleotides line up with TRBD2. V shed 6 bases, J shed 4 bases, and the junction held 9 bases outside the gene matches. The CDR3 length is 16 residues. In germline, CDR1 is MDHEN, CDR2 SYDVKM. Full variable domain (outside the CDR3, taken from reference TRBV28 and TRBJ2-3): DVKVTQSSRYLVKRTGEKVFLECVQDMDHENMFWYRQDPGLGLRLIYFSYDVKMKEKGDIPEGYSVSREKKERFSLILESASTNQTSMYLCASSPTSGSRADTQYFGPGTRLTVL.

This chain uses TRBV18 with TRBJ2-7; 7 bases match TRBD2. Germline V gene data show CDR1 as KGHSH and CDR2 as LQKENI. V gave up 6 bases and J gave up 1 base; unmatched junction bases: 15. CDR3 length: 17 residues. CDR3 in DNA: TGTGCCAGCTCCCCTACTTCGGGCGGGAGCTCATCCTACGAGCAGTACTTC. Amino acid sequence: CASSPTSGGSSSYEQYF.

The chain recombines TRBV28 with TRBJ2-3, with TRBD2 as a possible D gene (5 bases). Germline V gene lookup returns CDR1 MDHEN and CDR2 SYDVKM. V gave up 7 bases and J gave up 4 bases, with 24 bases separating them. The CDR3 length is 17 residues. The CDR3 spells CASINPLSGPTADTQYF. The CDR3 nucleotides are TGTGCCAGCATCAACCCCTTGAGCGGCCCAACCGCAGATACGCAGTATTTT.

The V gene is TRBV30, the J gene TRBJ1-1; D ambiguous. Trimming left V 3 bases short and J 11 bases short, with 13 bases between. This CDR3 has 11 residues. Looked up from germline, CDR1 is GTSNPN and CDR2 is SVGIG (reference sequence). The CDR3 bases are TGTGCCTGGAGCGGGAGATTAGTTGCTTTCTTT. Amino acid sequence: CAWSGRLVAFF.

The rearrangement uses TRBV27 and TRBJ1-1; D might be TRBD1 (6 bases). There are 16 residues in the CDR3. Between the trimmed V and J ends, which lost 8 bases and 4 bases, there was a span of 23 bases. CDR1 and CDR2 (germline): MNHEY, SMNVEV (reference sequence). The CDR3 bases are TGTGCCAGCTGTAGCGGGGGGGCGCATCCCGGCACTGAAGCTTTCTTT. Encoded protein: CASCSGGAHPGTEAFF.

This clone was seen once. The J gene is TRBJ1-5, the V gene TRBV5-1, with 7 bases fitting TRBD1. Germline V gene data show CDR1 as SGHRS and CDR2 as YFSETQ. V dropped 4 bases and J dropped 0; count of bases not matched to a gene: 7. This CDR3 is 16 amino acids long. This CDR3 is CASSPTTGNSNQPQHF. Written as DNA, the CDR3 is TGCGCCAGCAGCCCGACGACAGGGAATAGCAATCAGCCCCAGCATTTT.

This clone was found once. The V and J genes are TRBV9 and TRBJ2-5; 10 bases align to TRBD2. V lost 0 bases, J lost 5 bases, and 7 bases stayed unmatched. Germline-derived CDR1 and CDR2 are SGDLS and YYNGEE. This CDR3 contains 16 residues. CDR3: CASSVGALAGRETQYF. The CDR3 nucleotides read TGTGCCAGCAGCGTAGGGGCACTAGCGGGGAGGGAGACCCAGTACTTC.

The chain links TRBV5-4 to TRBJ2-5; 7 bases fit TRBD2. The V and J ends lost 1 base and 4 bases, in that order; junction bases with no gene match: 7. CDR3 size: 15 residues. The V gene's germline CDR1 is SGHNT and CDR2 YYREEE (reference sequence). The CDR3 DNA reads TGTGCCAGCAGCTTGAGCGGGACTGGACGAGAGACCCAGTACTTC. This encodes CASSLSGTGRETQYF.

The chain couples TRBV6-5 to TRBJ1-2; no clear D. With 0 bases removed from V and 6 bases from J, the gap between germline ends came to 14 bases. Germline CDR1 and CDR2: MNHEY and SVGAGI. CDR3 length: 15 residues. The CDR3 nucleotides are TGTGCCAGCAGTTACTCGATAACGTCCTATGATGGCTACACCTTC. This gives the protein CASSYSITSYDGYTF.

The chain has TRBV7-9 and TRBJ2-5, with D unresolved. The CDR3 extends over 11 amino acids. Trimming shortened V by 5 bases and J by 4 bases, and 5 bases separated the two germline ends. The V gene's germline CDR1 is SEHNR and CDR2 FQNEAQ (reference sequence). DNA of the CDR3: TGTGCCAGCAGCCGGCTAGAGACCCAGTACTTC. It encodes CASSRLETQYF. Full variable domain (rest looked up from reference TRBV7-9 and TRBJ2-5): DTGVSQNPRHKITKRGQNVTFRCDPISEHNRLYWYRQTLGQGPEFLTYFQNEAQLEKSRLLSDRFSAERPKGSFSTLEIQRTEQGDSAMYLCASSRLETQYFGPGTRLLVL.

This clone occurred a few times. The J gene is TRBJ2-2, the V gene TRBV7-2; 9 bases are shared with TRBD1. Trimming at V came to 4 bases and at J to 3 bases, leaving 3 bases not matched to a gene. The germline gives CDR1 SGHTA, CDR2 FQGNSA. The CDR3 consists of 15 residues. The chain's CDR3 is CASSSQGAHTGELFF. The CDR3 DNA sequence: TGTGCCAGCAGCTCACAGGGGGCTCACACCGGGGAGCTGTTTTTT.

The chain carries TRBV27 and TRBJ1-5; maybe TRBD1 (6 bases). Trimming left V 4 bases short and J 4 bases short, with 14 bases between. The CDR3 sequence is 15 residues long. Germline CDR1 and CDR2: MNHEY and SMNVEV (reference sequence). The CDR3 coding sequence is TGTGCCAGCAGTTCCTCGTGGGGGGCTAATCAGCCCCAGCATTTT. Residues: CASSSSWGANQPQHF.

This rearrangement joins TRBV30 to TRBJ2-3; TRBD2 might be the D (6 bases). Germline V gene data show CDR1 as GTSNPN and CDR2 as SVGIG (reference sequence). The ends were cut back, 5 bases at V and 0 bases at J, with 12 bases in the middle. CDR3 size: 14 residues. In DNA, the CDR3 is TGTGCCTGGTCTAACGGGGGTAGCACAGATACGCAGTATTTT. It translates to CAWSNGGSTDTQYF.